Sequencing of this T cell receptor beta chain was carried out in a study of shared clonotypes between healthy human individuals. The CDR3 has 15 amino acids. Germline-derived CDR1 and CDR2 are SGDLS and YYNGEE. V gave up 4 bases and J gave up 3 bases, with 15 bases separating them. Note on this clone: Its target is not known.

Original methodology: Junction-only immunoSEQ data arrived without quality scores, meaning filtering differed. Clones were read by immunoSEQ multiplex PCR, and TCRdb kept only the in-frame ones, dropping some. From that table come the V and J calls and clone size; the DNA was used to work out D and trimming. The sample holds 2 million to 2.5 million clones, about 92% seen once. Study-level findings and limits: Limited genetic and exposure-history diversity came from having few donors. What naive subsets generally showed was a larger estimated richness than memory subsets showed. In contrast to clonotypes shared by all four donors, non-shared clonotypes had lower generation probabilities.

Source material: naive CD4+ T cells from PBMCs. The sample's subset: CD45RA+ positively selected. V usage is TRBV9 and J usage is TRBJ2-3, with D possibly being TRBD2 (7 bases). This receptor was taken from a man between 18 and 29 years old in good health. Some clones in this sample may be carry-over from other donors' samples. As DNA, the CDR3 is TGTGCCAGCAGCCCTGGGGGGGGCCGGACAGATACGCAGTATTTT. Translating gives CASSPGGGRTDTQYF.